A selection of T cell receptor beta chains follows, all from one sample in a study of OX40 agonist ivuxolimab in advanced cancers. TCRdb's copy holds only in-frame clones and misses some; the assay was immunoSEQ multiplex PCR. This sample has tens of thousands of clones; 88% occur once, and the top ten carry approximately 0.47%. Material: CD4+ or CD8+ T cells sorted from blood, obtained in a trial of the OX40 agonist ivuxolimab. Receptors were obtained from an adult with an advanced solid tumor such as melanoma, head and neck, liver or kidney cancer. The CDR3 runs from the conserved cysteine through the conserved F or W. The order of the fields is J gene, clone size, D gene, V gene, CDR3 protein, CDR3 DNA. A D gene is named only where the DNA matches it firmly. Not all rows give a size; the values are once, few, many and, for expanded clones, a class.

>TRBJ1-6|NA|TRBD1|TRBV7-9
CASSPGQGASSPLHF
TGTGCCAGCAGCCCCGGACAGGGGGCGAGTTCACCCCTCCACTTT
>TRBJ2-1|NA|TRBD1|TRBV5-6
CASSPEKQLGQGAWNEQFF
TGTGCCAGCAGCCCCGAAAAACAACTCGGACAGGGGGCTTGGAATGAGCAGTTCTTC
>TRBJ1-1|NA|TRBD1|TRBV10-3
CAINDRVGTEAFF
TGTGCCATCAATGACAGGGTGGGCACTGAAGCTTTCTTT
>TRBJ2-1|NA|NA|TRBV18
CASRGTPTYNEQFF
TGTGCCAGCCGGGGGACACCTACTTACAATGAGCAGTTCTTC
>TRBJ1-1|once|NA|TRBV5-1
CASSTGPYEAFF
TGCGCCAGCAGCACTGGGCCTTATGAAGCTTTCTTT
>TRBJ1-2|NA|NA|TRBV7-2
CASSLAANYGYTF
TGTGCCAGCAGCTTAGCCGCTAACTATGGCTACACCTTC
>TRBJ2-3|NA|NA|TRBV6-5
CASSYSTVLSTDTQYF
TGTGCCAGCAGTTACTCGACGGTGTTAAGCACAGATACGCAGTATTTT
>TRBJ2-5|NA|NA|TRBV7-8
CAGTKQGYQETQYF
TGTGCCGGAACGAAACAGGGCTACCAAGAGACCCAGTACTTC
>TRBJ2-1|NA|TRBD1|TRBV4-3
CASSQAGTGQYNEQFF
TGCGCCAGCAGCCAAGCGGGGACAGGCCAGTACAATGAGCAGTTCTTC
>TRBJ1-5|NA|NA|TRBV7-2
CASSFVRQYQPQHF
TGTGCCAGCAGCTTCGTTAGGCAGTATCAGCCCCAGCATTTT
>TRBJ2-7|NA|NA|TRBV7-8
CASSLGSSEQYF
TGTGCCAGCAGCTTAGGTAGCTCCGAGCAGTACTTC
>TRBJ2-1|NA|NA|TRBV15
CATSREEGGHNEQFF
TGTGCCACCAGCAGAGAGGAGGGTGGCCACAATGAGCAGTTCTTC
>TRBJ1-2|few|NA|TRBV14
CASSQGNYGYTF
TGTGCCAGCAGCCAAGGGAACTATGGCTACACCTTC
>TRBJ1-4|NA|NA|TRBV28
CASSIGGNENEKLFF
TGTGCCAGCAGTATTGGGGGGAACGAGAATGAAAAACTGTTTTTT
>TRBJ1-2|NA|NA|TRBV19
CASSRSRGYGYTF
TGTGCCAGTAGTCGGTCCAGGGGCTATGGCTACACCTTC
>TRBJ1-1|NA|NA|TRBV10-3
CAVQGSRVGTEAFF
TGTGCCGTTCAGGGCAGCAGGGTAGGGACTGAAGCTTTCTTT